The 20 T cell receptor beta chains below were found in one sample sequenced in a study of OX40 agonist ivuxolimab in advanced cancers. The method was immunoSEQ multiplex PCR; TCRdb's version includes in-frame clones alone and lacks a portion of them. The data contain around 40,000 clones, approximately 80% of them seen just once; the ten biggest clones take up 5.1%. Sequenced material: CD4+ or CD8+ T cells sorted from blood, taken in a trial of the OX40 agonist ivuxolimab. These receptors came from an adult with an advanced solid tumor such as melanoma, head and neck, liver or kidney cancer.

The chain recombines TRBV7-6 with TRBJ2-5; D unclear. CDR1 is SGHVS, CDR2 FNYEAQ, per germline. The V gene lost 5 bases and the J gene lost 4 bases, with 11 bases spanning the gap. The CDR3 length is 13 residues. CDR3 in DNA: TGTGCCAGCAGCAGAGACGGCCGAGAGACCCAGTACTTC. Translating it yields CASSRDGRETQYF.

The gene calls are TRBV30 and TRBJ2-6; 7 nucleotides align to TRBD1. V gave up 4 bases and J gave up 2 bases; unmatched junction bases: 5. Per the germline V gene, CDR1 is GTSNPN and CDR2 is SVGIG (reference sequence). The CDR3 runs to 15 residues. CDR3 DNA: TGTGCCTGGAAACGAGGGGGCACTGGGGCCAACGTCCTGACTTTC. Translated: CAWKRGGTGANVLTF.

The chain recombines TRBV10-3 with TRBJ2-3, with TRBD2 matching 12 bases. Trimming cost V 6 bases and J 4 bases; bases outside gene matches: 2. Germline V gives CDR1 ENHRY, CDR2 SYGVKD. The CDR3 has 14 amino acids. The CDR3 sequence is CAISRLAGADTQYF. CDR3 sequence (DNA): TGTGCCATCAGCCGACTAGCGGGAGCAGATACGCAGTATTTT.

The J gene is TRBJ1-1, the V gene TRBV6-5; D gene unclear. V was clipped by 2 bases and J by 3 bases, with 7 bases between them. The CDR3 has 13 amino acids. CDR1 MNHEY and CDR2 SVGAGI come from the germline V gene. The CDR3 DNA reads TGTGCCAGCAGTTACGGGGAGGACACTGAAGCTTTCTTT. Residues: CASSYGEDTEAFF.

This sequence joins TRBV12-5 and TRBJ1-1; D is unclear. Trimming shortened V by 6 bases and J by 1 base, and 9 bases separated the two germline ends. The CDR3 is 13 amino acids. In germline, CDR1 is LGHNT, CDR2 FRNRAP. The CDR3 loop reads CASGKEGNTEAFF. The DNA for the CDR3 is TGTGCTAGTGGAAAGGAGGGGAACACTGAAGCTTTCTTT.

The chain is built from TRBV5-1 and TRBJ2-1, with D perhaps matching TRBD2 (5 bases). The CDR3 has 16 amino acids. V was clipped by 1 base and J by 7 bases, with 18 bases between them. Germline V gene lookup returns CDR1 SGHRS and CDR2 YFSETQ. The CDR3, as DNA: TGCGCCAGCAGCTTGTATTCGGCCGGGGTCGGAAATGAGCAGTTCTTC. Its protein is CASSLYSAGVGNEQFF.

This clone has just one count. The V and J genes are TRBV7-9 and TRBJ2-7; 8 bases match TRBD2. V gave up 5 bases and J gave up 3 bases; unmatched junction bases: 3. Germline loops: CDR1 SEHNR, CDR2 FQNEAQ (reference sequence). This CDR3 spans 13 amino acids. The CDR3 bases are TGTGCCAGCAGCCATAGCGGGATCTACGAGCAGTACTTC. This encodes CASSHSGIYEQYF.

The V gene is TRBV4-2, the J gene TRBJ1-2, with D possibly TRBD1 on 5 matching bases. The CDR3 consists of 15 residues. The germline gives CDR1 LGHNA, CDR2 YNFKEQ. V lost 0 bases and J lost 8, with 16 bases in between. CDR3 sequence: CASSQDRGRAGGYTF. CDR3 coding DNA: TGTGCCAGCAGCCAAGATCGGGGCAGGGCCGGCGGCTACACCTTC.

On this clone: One end of the junction does not line up with germline, which may come from a read error. J is TRBJ1-6 and V is TRBV4-2, with unresolved D. Germline assignment: CDR1 LGHNA and CDR2 YNFKEQ. This CDR3 is built from 15 residues. The CDR3 loop reads CASSLRSSDNSPLHF. The CDR3 DNA sequence: TGTGCCAGCAGCCTCAGGAGCTCCGATAATTCACCCCTCCACTTT.

CDR3: CASSYQGEAFF. As DNA, the CDR3 is TGTGCCAGCAGTTACCAGGGTGAAGCTTTCTTT. V is TRBV6-5 and J is TRBJ1-1, with D tentatively TRBD1 (5 bases). CDR1 MNHEY and CDR2 SVGAGI come from the germline V gene. V lost 2 bases and J 7 bases, leaving 5 bases between the germline ends. The CDR3 runs to 11 residues.

V and J are TRBV14 and TRBJ2-4; D is ambiguous. The CDR3 loop spans 16 amino acids. Germline loops: CDR1 SGHDN, CDR2 FVKESK. V was pared by 5 bases and J by 0 bases, with 14 bases between. The CDR3 sequence: CASSSTTYLAKNIQYF. As DNA, the CDR3 is TGTGCCAGCAGCTCCACCACTTATCTAGCCAAAAACATTCAGTACTTC.

The gene calls are TRBV11-2 and TRBJ2-5; 9 bases agree with TRBD2. Germline CDR1 SGHAT, CDR2 FQNNGV. The CDR3 runs to 16 residues. V trimming: 0 bases; J trimming: 4 bases; junction bases outside the gene matches: 6. CDR3 sequence: CASSLDRAAGGETQYF. The CDR3 region has the DNA TGTGCCAGCAGCTTAGATAGGGCAGCGGGAGGAGAGACCCAGTACTTC. Variable domain in full (rest from reference TRBV11-2 and TRBJ2-5): EAGVAQSPRYKIIEKRQSVAFWCNPISGHATLYWYQQILGQGPKLLIQFQNNGVVDDSQLPKDRFSAERLKGVDSTLKIQPAKLEDSAVYLCASSLDRAAGGETQYFGPGTRLLVL.

The rearrangement links TRBV6-4 to TRBJ1-4, with TRBD1 identical over 7 bases. Germline V gene data show CDR1 as MRHNA and CDR2 as SNTAGT. V lost 9 bases and J lost 7; bases outside the gene matches: 8. The CDR3 has 13 residues. This CDR3 reads CARPWGDSEKLFF. The CDR3 DNA reads TGTGCCAGGCCATGGGGGGACAGTGAAAAACTGTTTTTT.

There are a few counts of this clone. The chain uses TRBV2 and TRBJ1-1, with TRBD1 as a possible D gene (5 bases). Deletions cut 2 bases from V and 1 base from J, with 8 bases between. Germline V CDR1 and CDR2: SNHLY, FYNNEI. CDR3 length: 14 amino acids. The CDR3 coding sequence is TGTGCCAGCAGTGAACAGGGTACGAACACTGAAGCTTTCTTT. Its protein product is CASSEQGTNTEAFF.

The V call is TRBV5-4, the J call TRBJ1-1; D may be TRBD1 (5 bases). The CDR3 runs 17 residues. The V end lost 0 bases, the J end lost 10 bases, and 25 bases lay between the germline ends. Germline loops: CDR1 SGHNT, CDR2 YYREEE (reference sequence). CDR3 amino acids: CASSLDPSSPRQPGAFF. CDR3 DNA sequence: TGTGCCAGCAGCTTGGATCCCTCATCCCCCCGACAGCCCGGAGCTTTCTTT.

This chain uses TRBV5-1 with TRBJ2-3; the D is unclear. Germline V CDR1 and CDR2: SGHRS, YFSETQ. The CDR3 has 15 residues. Between the trimmed V and J ends, which lost 4 bases and 0 bases, there was a span of 12 bases. This chain's CDR3 is CASSLGVQSTDTQYF. The CDR3 DNA follows: TGCGCCAGCAGCCTTGGGGTGCAGAGCACAGATACGCAGTATTTT.

V and J are TRBV9 and TRBJ1-2; D unclear. The CDR3 is made up of 14 amino acids. Germline assignment: CDR1 SGDLS and CDR2 YYNGEE. V lost 0 bases and J 6 bases, leaving 12 bases between the germline ends. CDR3 amino acids: CASSVGVELDGYTF. CDR3 nucleotide sequence: TGTGCCAGCAGCGTAGGAGTGGAGCTTGATGGCTACACCTTC.

The gene calls are TRBV19 and TRBJ1-3; D is undetermined. This CDR3 comprises 16 residues. Germline V gives CDR1 LNHDA, CDR2 SQIVND (reference sequence). V was pared by 6 bases and J by 0 bases, with 15 bases between. Here the CDR3 reads CASRKAGDSSGNTIYF. Written as DNA, the CDR3 is TGTGCCAGTAGAAAGGCAGGCGATAGCTCTGGAAACACCATATATTTT.

The V gene is TRBV7-3, the J gene TRBJ2-1, with D perhaps TRBD1 or TRBD2 (5 bases each). CDR3 length: 15 amino acids. Looked up from germline, CDR1 is SGHTA and CDR2 is FQGTGA. Between the trimmed V and J ends, which lost 2 bases and 4 bases, there was a span of 12 bases. CDR3 sequence: CASSLLGDSYNEQFF. CDR3 coding DNA: TGTGCCAGCAGCTTATTGGGGGATTCATACAATGAGCAGTTCTTC.

The rearrangement joins TRBV9 to TRBJ1-1, with 10 bases identical to TRBD1. After removal of 3 bases from V and 9 bases from J, the junction contained 8 bases not matched to a gene. This CDR3 comprises 14 residues. Per the germline V gene, CDR1 is SGDLS and CDR2 is YYNGEE. This chain's CDR3 is CASSAWTGGTKAFF. The DNA for the CDR3 is TGTGCCAGCAGCGCATGGACAGGGGGGACTAAAGCTTTCTTT.